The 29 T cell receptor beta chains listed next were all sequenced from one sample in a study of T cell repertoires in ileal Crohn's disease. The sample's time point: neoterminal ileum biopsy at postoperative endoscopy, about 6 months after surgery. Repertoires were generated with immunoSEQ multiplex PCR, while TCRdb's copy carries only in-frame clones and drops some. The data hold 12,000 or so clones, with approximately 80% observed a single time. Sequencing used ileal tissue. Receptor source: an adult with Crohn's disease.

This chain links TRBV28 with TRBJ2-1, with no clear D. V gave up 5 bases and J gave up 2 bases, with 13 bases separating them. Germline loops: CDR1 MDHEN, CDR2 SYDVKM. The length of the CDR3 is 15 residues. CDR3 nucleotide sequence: TGTGCCAGCAGTCGAAGCCCCATCCCCTACAATGAGCAGTTCTTC. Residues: CASSRSPIPYNEQFF. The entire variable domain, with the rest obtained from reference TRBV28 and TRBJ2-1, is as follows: DVKVTQSSRYLVKRTGEKVFLECVQDMDHENMFWYRQDPGLGLRLIYFSYDVKMKEKGDIPEGYSVSREKKERFSLILESASTNQTSMYLCASSRSPIPYNEQFFGPGTRLTVL.

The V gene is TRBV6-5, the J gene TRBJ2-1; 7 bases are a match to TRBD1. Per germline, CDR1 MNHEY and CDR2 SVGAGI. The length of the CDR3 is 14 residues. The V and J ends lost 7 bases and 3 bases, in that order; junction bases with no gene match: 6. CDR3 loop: CASKTGAVYNEQFF. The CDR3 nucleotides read TGTGCCAGCAAAACAGGGGCCGTCTACAATGAGCAGTTCTTC.

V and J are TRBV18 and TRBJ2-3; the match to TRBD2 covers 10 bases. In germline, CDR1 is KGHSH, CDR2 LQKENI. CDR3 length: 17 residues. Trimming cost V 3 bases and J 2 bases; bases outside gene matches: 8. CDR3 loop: CASSPLGSGRVTDTQYF. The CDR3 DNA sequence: TGTGCCAGCTCACCCCTGGGAAGCGGGAGGGTCACAGATACGCAGTATTTT.

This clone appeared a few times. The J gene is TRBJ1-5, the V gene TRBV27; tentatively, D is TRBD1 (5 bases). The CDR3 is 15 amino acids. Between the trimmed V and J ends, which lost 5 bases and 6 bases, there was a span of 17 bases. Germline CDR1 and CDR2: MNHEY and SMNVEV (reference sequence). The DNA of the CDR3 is TGTGCCAGCAGTCCCCTAGGGGAGGGCGGTCAGCCCCAGCATTTT. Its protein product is CASSPLGEGGQPQHF.

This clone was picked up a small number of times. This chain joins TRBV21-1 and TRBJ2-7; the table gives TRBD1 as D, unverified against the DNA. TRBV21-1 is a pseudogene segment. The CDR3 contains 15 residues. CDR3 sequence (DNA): TGTGCCAGCAGCAAACCCCCCGGGACAGATGAGGAGCAGTACTTC. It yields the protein CASSKPPGTDEEQYF.

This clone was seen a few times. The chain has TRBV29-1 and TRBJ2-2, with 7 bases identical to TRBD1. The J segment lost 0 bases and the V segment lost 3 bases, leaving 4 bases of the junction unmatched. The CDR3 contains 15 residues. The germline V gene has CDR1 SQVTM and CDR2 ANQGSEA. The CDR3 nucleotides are TGCAGCGTTGACTCAGGGACAGCGAACACCGGGGAGCTGTTTTTT. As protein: CSVDSGTANTGELFF.

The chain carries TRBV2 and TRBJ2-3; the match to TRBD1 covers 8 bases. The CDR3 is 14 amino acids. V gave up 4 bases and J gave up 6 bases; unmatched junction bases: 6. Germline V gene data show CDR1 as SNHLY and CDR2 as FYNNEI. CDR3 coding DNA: TGTGCCAGCAGTGGGGCAGGGGGCGGGGATACGCAGTATTTT. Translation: CASSGAGGGDTQYF.

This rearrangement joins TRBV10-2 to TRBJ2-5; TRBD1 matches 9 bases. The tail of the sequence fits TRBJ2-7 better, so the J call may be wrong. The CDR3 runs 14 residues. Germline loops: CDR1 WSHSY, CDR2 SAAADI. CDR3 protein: CASSAGQGAYEQYF. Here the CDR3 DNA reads TGCGCCAGCAGTGCGGGACAGGGTGCCTACGAGCAGTACTTC.

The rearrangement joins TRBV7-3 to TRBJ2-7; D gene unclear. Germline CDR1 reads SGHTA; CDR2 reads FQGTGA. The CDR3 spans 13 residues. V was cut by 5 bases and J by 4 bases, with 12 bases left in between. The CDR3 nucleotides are TGTGCCAGCAGCCATGGTAAGAGGTACGAGCAGTACTTC. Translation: CASSHGKRYEQYF.

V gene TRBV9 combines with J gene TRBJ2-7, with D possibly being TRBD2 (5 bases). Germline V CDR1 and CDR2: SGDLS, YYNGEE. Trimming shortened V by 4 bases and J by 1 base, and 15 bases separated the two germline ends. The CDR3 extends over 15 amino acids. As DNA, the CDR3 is TGTGCCAGCAGCTTAGGGAGAAGTAAGTCCTACGAGCAGTACTTC. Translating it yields CASSLGRSKSYEQYF.

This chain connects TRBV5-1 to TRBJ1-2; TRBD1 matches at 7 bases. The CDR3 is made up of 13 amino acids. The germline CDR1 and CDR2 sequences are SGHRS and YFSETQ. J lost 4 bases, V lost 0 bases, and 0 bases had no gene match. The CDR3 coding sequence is TGCGCCAGCAGCTTGGACAGGGGCTATGGCTACACCTTC. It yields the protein CASSLDRGYGYTF.

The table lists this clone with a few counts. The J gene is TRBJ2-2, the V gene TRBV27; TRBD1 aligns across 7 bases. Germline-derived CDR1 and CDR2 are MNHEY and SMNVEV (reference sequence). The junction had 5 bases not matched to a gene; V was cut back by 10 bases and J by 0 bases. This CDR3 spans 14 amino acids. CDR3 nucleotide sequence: TGTGCCACCAGGGGGACAGCGAACACCGGGGAGCTGTTTTTT. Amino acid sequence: CATRGTANTGELFF.

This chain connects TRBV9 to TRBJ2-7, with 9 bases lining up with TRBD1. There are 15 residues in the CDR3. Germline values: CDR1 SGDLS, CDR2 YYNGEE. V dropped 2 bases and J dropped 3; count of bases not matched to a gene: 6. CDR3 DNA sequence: TGTGCCAGCAGCGTGTCGGGACAGGGATTCTACGAGCAGTACTTC. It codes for CASSVSGQGFYEQYF.

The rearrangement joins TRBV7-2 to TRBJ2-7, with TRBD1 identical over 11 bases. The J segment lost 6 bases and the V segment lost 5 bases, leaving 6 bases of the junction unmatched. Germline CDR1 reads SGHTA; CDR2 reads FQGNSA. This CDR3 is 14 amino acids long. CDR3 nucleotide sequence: TGTGCCAGCAGCACAGGGACAGGGGGACGCGAGCAGTACTTC. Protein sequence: CASSTGTGGREQYF.

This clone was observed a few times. This chain's CDR3 is CASRAGQGADYGYTF. In DNA, the CDR3 is TGTGCCAGCAGGGCGGGACAGGGGGCCGACTATGGCTACACCTTC. The chain is built from TRBV6-1 and TRBJ1-2, with TRBD1 matching 12 bases. J gave up 3 bases and V 6 bases, and 5 bases lay outside the gene matches. CDR1 MNHNS and CDR2 SASEGT come from the germline V gene. CDR3 length: 15 amino acids.

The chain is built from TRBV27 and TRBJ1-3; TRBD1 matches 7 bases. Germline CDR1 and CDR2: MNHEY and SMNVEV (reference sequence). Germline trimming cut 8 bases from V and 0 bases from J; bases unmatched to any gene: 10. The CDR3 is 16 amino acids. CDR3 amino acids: CASGFTGDDSGNTIYF. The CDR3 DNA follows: TGTGCCAGCGGATTCACAGGGGACGACTCTGGAAACACCATATATTTT.

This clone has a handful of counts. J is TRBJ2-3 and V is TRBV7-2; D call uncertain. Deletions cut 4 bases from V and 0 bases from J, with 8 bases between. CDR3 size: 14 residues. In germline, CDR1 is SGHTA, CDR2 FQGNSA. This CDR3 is CASSSAVSTDTQYF. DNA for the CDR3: TGTGCCAGCAGCTCCGCGGTTAGCACAGATACGCAGTATTTT.

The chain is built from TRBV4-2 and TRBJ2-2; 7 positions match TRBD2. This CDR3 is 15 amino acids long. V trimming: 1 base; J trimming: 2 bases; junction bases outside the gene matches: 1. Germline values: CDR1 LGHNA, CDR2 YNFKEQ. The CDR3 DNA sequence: TGTGCCAGCAGCCAAGGCGGGAGTAACACCGGGGAGCTGTTTTTT. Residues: CASSQGGSNTGELFF.

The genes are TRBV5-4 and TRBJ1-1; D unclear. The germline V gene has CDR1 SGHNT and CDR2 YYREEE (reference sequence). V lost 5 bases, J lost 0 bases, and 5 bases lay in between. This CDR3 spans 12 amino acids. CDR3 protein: CASSVVNTEAFF. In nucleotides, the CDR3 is TGTGCCAGCAGTGTAGTGAACACTGAAGCTTTCTTT.

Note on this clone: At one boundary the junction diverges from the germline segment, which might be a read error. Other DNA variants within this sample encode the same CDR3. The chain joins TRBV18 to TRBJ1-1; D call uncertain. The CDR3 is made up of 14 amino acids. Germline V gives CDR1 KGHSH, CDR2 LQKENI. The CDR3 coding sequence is TGTGCCAGCTCACCTCTTTCGACTAACACTGAGGCTTTCTTT. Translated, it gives CASSPLSTNTEAFF. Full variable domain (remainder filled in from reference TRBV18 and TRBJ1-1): NAGVMQNPRHLVRRRGQEARLRCSPMKGHSHVYWYRQLPEEGLKFMVYLQKENIIDESGMPKERFSAEFPKEGPSILRIQQVVRGDSAAYFCASSPLSTNTEAFFGQGTRLTVV.

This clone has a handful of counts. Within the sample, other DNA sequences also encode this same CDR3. For the CDR3, the DNA is TGTGCCAGCAGCCCGGGACTAGCGGGAGGGGCGGAGACCCAGTACTTC. Protein sequence: CASSPGLAGGAETQYF. This chain connects TRBV7-3 to TRBJ2-5; 16 nucleotides agree with TRBD2. The CDR3 length is 16 residues. Germline V gene lookup returns CDR1 SGHTA and CDR2 FQGTGA. The J segment lost 5 bases and the V segment lost 5 bases, leaving 5 bases of the junction unmatched.

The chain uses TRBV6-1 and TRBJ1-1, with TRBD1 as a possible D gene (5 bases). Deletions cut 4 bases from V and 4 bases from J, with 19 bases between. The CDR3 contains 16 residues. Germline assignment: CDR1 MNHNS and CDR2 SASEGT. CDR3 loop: CASSVQPEQASTEAFF. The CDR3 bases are TGTGCCAGCAGTGTACAACCAGAACAGGCAAGCACTGAAGCTTTCTTT.

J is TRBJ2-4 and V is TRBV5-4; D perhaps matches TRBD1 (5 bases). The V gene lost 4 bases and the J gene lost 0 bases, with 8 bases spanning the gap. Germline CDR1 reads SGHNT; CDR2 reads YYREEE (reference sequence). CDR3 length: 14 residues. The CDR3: CASSQGIAKNIQYF. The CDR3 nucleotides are TGTGCCAGCAGCCAGGGAATAGCCAAAAACATTCAGTACTTC. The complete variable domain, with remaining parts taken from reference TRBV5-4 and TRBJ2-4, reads ETGVTQSPTHLIKTRGQQVTLRCSSQSGHNTVSWYQQALGQGPQFIFQYYREEENGRGNFPPRFSGLQFPNYSSELNVNALELDDSALYLCASSQGIAKNIQYFGAGTRLSVL.

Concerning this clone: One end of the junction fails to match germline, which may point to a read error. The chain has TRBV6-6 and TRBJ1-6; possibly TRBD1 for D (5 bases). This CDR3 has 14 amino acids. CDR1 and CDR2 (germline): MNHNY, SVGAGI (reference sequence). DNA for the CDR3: TGTGCCAGCACTGAATCATATCGGACACCCCGGACCAGGTTT. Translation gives CASTESYRTPRTRF.

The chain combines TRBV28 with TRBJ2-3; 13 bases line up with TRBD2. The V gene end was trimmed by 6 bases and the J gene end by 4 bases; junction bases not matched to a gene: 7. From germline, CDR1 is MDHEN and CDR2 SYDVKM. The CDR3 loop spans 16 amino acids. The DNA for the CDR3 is TGTGCCAGCAGCGGACTAGCGGGAGTATTGTCAGATACGCAGTATTTT. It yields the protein CASSGLAGVLSDTQYF.

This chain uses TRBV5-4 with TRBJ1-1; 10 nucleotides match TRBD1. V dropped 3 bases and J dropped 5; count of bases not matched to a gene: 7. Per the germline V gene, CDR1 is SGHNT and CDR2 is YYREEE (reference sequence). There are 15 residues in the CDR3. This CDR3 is CASSSGDRGRTEAFF. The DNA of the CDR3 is TGTGCCAGCAGCTCGGGGGACAGGGGCCGTACTGAAGCTTTCTTT.

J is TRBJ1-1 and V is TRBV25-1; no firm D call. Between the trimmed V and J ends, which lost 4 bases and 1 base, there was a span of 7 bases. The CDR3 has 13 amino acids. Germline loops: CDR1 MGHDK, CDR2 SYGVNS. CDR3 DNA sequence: TGTGCCAGCAGTGTGGGCCCGAACACTGAAGCTTTCTTT. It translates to CASSVGPNTEAFF.

This CDR3 is CASSTPSGTSGRDEQFF. CDR3 nucleotides: TGTGCCAGTAGTACACCCTCCGGGACTAGCGGGAGAGATGAGCAGTTCTTC. The V gene is TRBV19, the J gene TRBJ2-1; TRBD2 matches 14 bases. CDR3 length: 17 amino acids. V shed 4 bases, J shed 8 bases, and the junction held 10 bases outside the gene matches. Germline V gene lookup returns CDR1 LNHDA and CDR2 SQIVND (reference sequence).

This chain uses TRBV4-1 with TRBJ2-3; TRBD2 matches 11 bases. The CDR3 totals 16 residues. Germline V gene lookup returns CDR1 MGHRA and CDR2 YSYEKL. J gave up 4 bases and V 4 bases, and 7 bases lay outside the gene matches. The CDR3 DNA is TGCGCCAGCAGCCGCGCTAGCGGGAGGCGCCCAGATACGCAGTATTTT. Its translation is CASSRASGRRPDTQYF.